This record looks at one TCR beta chain sequence and its context. This clone was counted many times. The antigen it recognizes is unknown. No quality values exist for individual bases; no much larger clone is one base distant. The sample is drawn from a study of metastatic and nonmetastatic thyroid tumors (dated by TCRdb to the early 2020s). Some background on the complete study: For patients with malignant and with benign thyroid disease, the researchers compared repertoires between peripheral blood samples and tumor or nodule tissue samples. Overall results and qualifications from the work: In both blood and tumor samples, malignant tumors were reported to have significantly higher TCR beta diversity than benign nodules.

No patient had received any treatment before thyroid surgery. Patient clinical samples collected from the early 2010s to the late 2010s were retrospectively analysed using T-cell receptor beta sequencing. Library prep was done by PCR. The sequencer was an Illumina HiSeq 4000. The TCR beta-chain CDR3 region of each patient was profiled by high-throughput sequencing. As for the authors' bioinformatics: A classifier to discriminate distant-metastatic papillary thyroid cancer patients was built from CDR3 differences across clinicopathological groups. The Shannon index was used to assess repertoire diversity, and the Morisita-Horn index was used to assess tumor-blood repertoire similarity. TCRdb passed the public sequencing reads through fastp at Q25 and MiXCR, retaining productive beta sequences. Here the V and J calls rest on TCRdb's processing, not on the authors' analysis. In this sample the table shows 25,000 to 30,000 clones, 20% to 25% of which occur a single time. Of the sample, more than 25% is held by the ten largest clones.

The CDR3 holds 17 amino acids from the cysteine to the phenylalanine. The DNA shown is the 51-base CDR3, in frame from base 1. V trim: 4 bases; J trim: 6 bases; unmatched bases: 16. CDR1 and CDR2, per the germline V gene, are SGDLS and YYNGEE. This clonotype originated in a male donor with papillary thyroid cancer or a benign thyroid nodule (not recorded which). Some clones in this sample may be carry-over from other donors' samples. Recombination connected TRBV9 to TRBJ1-2; TRBD1 matches 9 bases in the middle. Sequenced sample: blood. For the CDR3, the sequence is CASSPDAGQGFNHGYTF. The DNA reads TGTGCCAGCAGCCCAGACGCGGGACAGGGCTTTAATCATGGCTACACCTTC.